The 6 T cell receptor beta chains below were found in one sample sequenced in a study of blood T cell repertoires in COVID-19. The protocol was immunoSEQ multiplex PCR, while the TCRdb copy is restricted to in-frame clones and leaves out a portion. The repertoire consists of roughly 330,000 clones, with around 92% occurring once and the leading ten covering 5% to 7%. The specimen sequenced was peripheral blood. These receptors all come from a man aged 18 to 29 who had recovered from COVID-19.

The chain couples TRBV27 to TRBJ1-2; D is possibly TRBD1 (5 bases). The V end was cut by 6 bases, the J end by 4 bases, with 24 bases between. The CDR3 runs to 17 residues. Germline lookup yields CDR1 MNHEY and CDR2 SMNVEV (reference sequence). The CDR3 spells CASRGWGGKEIPYGYTF. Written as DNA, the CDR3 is TGTGCCAGCAGAGGTTGGGGGGGGAAAGAGATCCCCTATGGCTACACCTTC.

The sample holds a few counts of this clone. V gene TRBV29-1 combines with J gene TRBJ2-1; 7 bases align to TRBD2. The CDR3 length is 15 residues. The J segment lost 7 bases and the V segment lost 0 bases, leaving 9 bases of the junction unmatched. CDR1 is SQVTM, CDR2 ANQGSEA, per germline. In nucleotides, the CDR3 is TGCAGCGTTGAAGACCGTCCGGGAGGCAGGAATGAGCAGTTCTTC. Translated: CSVEDRPGGRNEQFF.

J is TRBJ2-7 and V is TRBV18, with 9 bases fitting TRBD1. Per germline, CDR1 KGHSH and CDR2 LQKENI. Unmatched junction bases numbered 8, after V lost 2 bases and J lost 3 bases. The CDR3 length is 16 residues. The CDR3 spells CASSPTEGTGNYEQYF. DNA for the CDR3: TGTGCCAGCTCACCAACGGAGGGGACAGGGAACTACGAGCAGTACTTC.

The CDR3 is CASSSTSGRSGELFF. The DNA of the CDR3 is TGTGCCAGCTCATCAACTAGCGGGAGGAGCGGGGAGCTGTTTTTT. J is TRBJ2-2 and V is TRBV18; 12 bases map to TRBD2. Germline V lookup: CDR1 KGHSH, CDR2 LQKENI. The ends lost 5 bases at V and 7 bases at J; junction bases unmatched: 5. CDR3 size: 15 residues.

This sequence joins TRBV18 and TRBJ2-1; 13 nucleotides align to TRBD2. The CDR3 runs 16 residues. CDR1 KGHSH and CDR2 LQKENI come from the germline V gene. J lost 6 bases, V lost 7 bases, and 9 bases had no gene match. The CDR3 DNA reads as TGTGCCAGCTTCTCCGGACTAGCGGGAGATGGCAATGAGCAGTTCTTC. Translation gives CASFSGLAGDGNEQFF.

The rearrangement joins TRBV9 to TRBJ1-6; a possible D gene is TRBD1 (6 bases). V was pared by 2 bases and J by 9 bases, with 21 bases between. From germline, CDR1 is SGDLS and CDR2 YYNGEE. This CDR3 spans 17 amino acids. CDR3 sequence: CASSVRDARGISSPLHF. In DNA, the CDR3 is TGTGCCAGCAGCGTGAGAGATGCCAGGGGTATAAGTTCACCCCTCCACTTT.